These T cell receptor beta chains were read from a single sample in a study of blood T cell repertoires in COVID-19. This table comes from immunoSEQ multiplex PCR, and its TCRdb copy is limited to in-frame clones, with some not included. The sample has about 170,000 clones, about 90% seen once. The sequenced material came from PBMCs or T cells enriched from blood (not recorded which). These TCRs come from a woman between 45 and 65 years old who had recovered from COVID-19. Each CDR3 is given with its conserved first and last residue. Fields, in order: J gene, V gene, D gene, clone size, CDR3 protein, CDR3 DNA. The D gene is left open where the match is weak. Size is omitted from some rows. Given values are once, few, many or a class for expanded clones.

TRBJ1-2 TRBV7-8 NA NA CASSFGDTNYGYTF TGTGCCAGCAGCTTTGGAGATACTAACTATGGCTACACCTTC
TRBJ2-3 TRBV9 TRBD2 NA CASSSIAGAADTQYF TGTGCCAGCAGCTCCATAGCGGGAGCAGCAGATACGCAGTATTTT
TRBJ2-4 TRBV4-1 NA once CASSQVGRAKNIQYF TGCGCCAGCAGCCAAGTGGGGAGAGCCAAAAACATTCAGTACTTC
TRBJ2-3 TRBV7-9 NA NA CASSLGARSQSTDTQYF TGTGCCAGCAGCTTAGGGGCGAGAAGTCAGAGCACAGATACGCAGTATTTT
TRBJ2-2 TRBV27 TRBD2 NA CASRVRLAMAGELFF TGTGCCAGCAGAGTCAGACTAGCGATGGCCGGGGAGCTGTTTTTT
TRBJ1-5 TRBV11-2 TRBD1 NA CASSLTGGAGQPQHF TGTGCCAGCAGCTTAACAGGGGGCGCGGGGCAGCCCCAGCATTTT
TRBJ2-2 TRBV19 NA NA CASRGEGPGELFF TGTGCCAGTAGGGGCGAAGGCCCCGGGGAGCTGTTTTTT
TRBJ2-7 TRBV28 NA NA CASSYTPNEQYF TGTGCCAGCAGTTATACTCCTAACGAGCAGTACTTC
TRBJ1-5 TRBV19 NA NA CASSIVGTNSNQPQHF TGTGCCAGTAGTATAGTCGGGACAAATAGCAATCAGCCCCAGCATTTT
TRBJ1-3 TRBV11-3 NA NA CASRLAGTGNTIYF TGTGCCAGCAGACTAGCGGGGACTGGAAACACCATATATTTT
TRBJ2-1 TRBV2 NA NA CASKQRSYNEQFF TGTGCCAGCAAGCAGCGCTCCTACAATGAGCAGTTCTTC
TRBJ2-3 TRBV20-1 NA NA CKPDTQYF TGCAAGCCAGATACGCAGTATTTT
TRBJ1-5 TRBV30 NA NA CAWRDTGNQPQHF TGTGCCTGGAGGGACACAGGGAACCAGCCCCAGCATTTT
TRBJ1-1 TRBV5-4 NA few CASSFYSGTEAFF TGTGCCAGCAGCTTTTACTCGGGGACTGAAGCTTTCTTT
TRBJ2-2 TRBV19 TRBD2 NA CASSHRLASNTGELFF TGTGCCAGTAGTCACCGACTAGCATCGAACACCGGGGAGCTGTTTTTT
TRBJ2-5 TRBV18 TRBD2 once CASSSSGKETQYF TGTGCCAGCTCGTCTAGCGGGAAAGAGACCCAGTACTTC
TRBJ1-6 TRBV18 TRBD1 NA CASSPQGLWDRNSPLHF TGTGCCAGCTCACCACAGGGGTTGTGGGACAGAAATTCACCCCTCCACTTT
TRBJ1-6 TRBV9 TRBD1 NA CASSRQGAYSPLHF TGTGCCAGCAGCAGACAGGGGGCGTATTCACCCCTCCACTTT
TRBJ1-4 TRBV24-1 TRBD1 NA CATSDGRGNEKLFF TGTGCCACCAGTGACGGCAGGGGGAATGAAAAACTGTTTTTT
TRBJ2-7 TRBV3-1/TRBV3-2 NA NA CASSPDSSYEQYF TGTGCCAGCAGCCCGGACAGCTCCTACGAGCAGTACTTC
TRBJ2-7 TRBV4-3 TRBD1 NA CASSPGTAQGGQYF TGCGCCAGCAGCCCCGGGACAGCCCAGGGCGGGCAGTACTTC
TRBJ2-6 TRBV9 NA NA CASSRGAPSAGANVLTF TGTGCCAGCAGCCGCGGGGCCCCAAGTGCTGGGGCCAACGTCCTGACTTTC
TRBJ2-5 TRBV6-5 TRBD2 NA CASSSPTSGQETQYF TGTGCCAGCAGTTCACCAACTAGCGGCCAAGAGACCCAGTACTTC
TRBJ2-3 TRBV5-1 NA NA CASSLVAGADTQYF TGCGCCAGCAGCTTGGTCGCAGGGGCAGATACGCAGTATTTT
TRBJ1-5 TRBV6-6 NA NA CASGPQGVDQPQHF TGTGCCAGCGGACCACAGGGTGTGGATCAGCCCCAGCATTTT
TRBJ2-7 TRBV19 NA NA CASSPGGSSYEQYF TGTGCCAGTAGTCCAGGGGGGAGCTCCTACGAGCAGTACTTC
TRBJ2-1 TRBV24-1 TRBD1 NA CATSDLTGGSYNEQFF TGTGCCACCAGTGATTTAACAGGGGGTTCCTACAATGAGCAGTTCTTC
TRBJ1-2 TRBV25-1 NA NA CASSQNYGYTF TGTGCCAGCAGTCAGAACTATGGCTACACCTTC
TRBJ2-2 TRBV9 NA NA CASSADGGVGELFF TGTGCCAGCAGCGCCGATGGCGGGGTCGGGGAGCTGTTTTTT
TRBJ1-2 TRBV23-1 TRBD1 NA CASSYRLTGQRLYGYTF TGCGCCAGCAGTTACCGACTAACGGGACAGCGACTCTATGGCTACACCTTC
TRBJ2-2 TRBV3-1/TRBV3-2 NA NA CASSQLVGELFF TGTGCCAGCAGCCAATTAGTCGGGGAGCTGTTTTTT
TRBJ1-1 TRBV6-1 TRBD1 many CASSEDGGQGYTEAFF TGTGCCAGCAGTGAAGATGGCGGACAGGGTTACACTGAAGCTTTCTTT
TRBJ2-1 TRBV7-9 NA NA CASSLKGGDYNEQFF TGTGCCAGCTCTTTGAAAGGGGGGGATTACAATGAGCAGTTCTTC
TRBJ2-7 TRBV7-9 NA NA CASSLGAIYEQYF TGTGCCAGCAGCTTAGGGGCGATCTACGAGCAGTACTTC
TRBJ1-3 TRBV30 NA NA CAWGSTGNTIYF TGTGCCTGGGGTTCAACTGGAAACACCATATATTTT
TRBJ2-1 TRBV18 TRBD2 once CASSPRTSGVNEQFF TGTGCCAGCTCACCTAGGACTAGCGGTGTTAATGAGCAGTTCTTC
TRBJ2-1 TRBV3-1/TRBV3-2 TRBD2 NA CASSRGRASEQFF TGTGCCAGCAGCCGCGGGAGAGCGAGTGAGCAGTTCTTC
TRBJ1-1 TRBV6-5 TRBD1 NA CASSSDRGATEAFF TGTGCCAGCAGTTCGGACAGGGGTGCGACTGAAGCTTTCTTT
TRBJ2-4 TRBV3-1/TRBV3-2 TRBD2 NA CASSQGRIFVREGPAKNIQYF TGTGCCAGCAGCCAAGGGAGGATCTTCGTGCGGGAGGGACCCGCCAAAAACATTCAGTACTTC